The 5 T cell receptor beta chains reported below all come from one sample, sequenced in a study of CXCR3-negative and CXCR3-positive naive CD8 T cells. Via 5' RACE with UMI labels, TRB cDNA libraries were prepared. No DNA is given; TCRdb re-called the 5' RACE reads and lists each CDR3 protein once. The sample data list roughly 90,000 distinct CDR3 sequences. Source material: naive CXCR3- CD8+ T cells from blood. Subset given: CD45RO-CCR7+CD27+CD95- naive CD8+ T cells lacking CXCR3 (TNR3-). These receptors all come from a human donor in good health. Some clones in this sample may be carry-over from other donors' samples.

The chain joins TRBV5-1 to TRBJ2-1; there is no DNA to check the TCRdb D call of TRBD1. The V gene's germline CDR1 is SGHRS and CDR2 YFSETQ. The CDR3 is 16 amino acids. The CDR3 loop reads CASRPRDRGLINEQFF.

The genes are TRBV5-6 and TRBJ1-5. The germline V gene has CDR1 SGHDT and CDR2 YYEEEE. The CDR3 has 15 amino acids. CDR3 protein: CASSLGGTSNQPQHF.

The V gene is TRBV11-2, the J gene TRBJ2-7; TCRdb selects TRBD1, and the lack of DNA leaves this call unchecked. Per the germline V gene, CDR1 is SGHAT and CDR2 is FQNNGV. CDR3 length: 16 residues. The CDR3 here is CASSPEGGAILYEQYF.

CDR3 residues: CASSPGTGNTGELFF. The chain uses TRBV28 and TRBJ2-2; checking the TCRdb D call of TRBD1 is not possible without DNA. From germline, CDR1 is MDHEN and CDR2 SYDVKM. The CDR3 length is 15 residues. The full variable domain, with the rest looked up from reference TRBV28 and TRBJ2-2, is DVKVTQSSRYLVKRTGEKVFLECVQDMDHENMFWYRQDPGLGLRLIYFSYDVKMKEKGDIPEGYSVSREKKERFSLILESASTNQTSMYLCASSPGTGNTGELFFGEGSRLTVL.

V gene TRBV12-3 or TRBV12-4 combines with J gene TRBJ2-7; TCRdb selects TRBD1, and the lack of DNA leaves this call unchecked. The CDR3 consists of 16 residues. This CDR3 is CASSPPTERSSYEQYF.